The 27 T cell receptor beta chains below all came from one sample that was sequenced in a study of beta chain features in type 1 diabetes (dated by TCRdb to 2016 to 2018). The protocol used for the library was the immunoSEQ multiplex PCR assay. The entire amount of isolated RNA was reverse transcribed using the High Capacity cDNA Reverse Transcription Kit, so the sequenced TCRB transcripts were expressed ones. The clones in this table, taken by TCRdb from immuneACCESS, are in-frame only. Not every clone is retained; where verified, under half of the shortfall comes from an unresolved V gene, and the cause of the rest is unknown. In this sample the table shows about 230,000 clones, around 9.6% of which occur a single time. The ten largest clones represent around 0.037% of the sample. The sample consisted of naive CD4+ T cells from blood. Interpreted using the paper, the cell subset or site label stands for: true naive CD4+ T cells. The receptors here all came from a woman under 30 in good health.

Many counts were recorded for this clone. The J gene is TRBJ2-3, the V gene TRBV7-9; D might be TRBD2 (6 bases). Trimming removed 6 bases from V and 5 bases from J, with 9 bases in between. The germline CDR1 and CDR2 sequences are SEHNR and FQNEAQ (reference sequence). The CDR3 loop spans 12 amino acids. The CDR3 sequence is CASRGGIDTQYF. The CDR3 DNA sequence: TGTGCCAGCAGGGGCGGGATAGATACGCAGTATTTT.

Only a few counts were recorded for this clone. The rearrangement links TRBV2 to TRBJ1-2, with D possibly being TRBD1 (5 bases). The CDR3 has 12 amino acids. V was clipped by 6 bases and J by 4 bases, with 9 bases between them. Germline V gene data show CDR1 as SNHLY and CDR2 as FYNNEI. The CDR3 region is CASSRGGYGYTF. The CDR3 coding sequence is TGTGCCAGCAGCCGCGGGGGCTATGGCTACACCTTC.

The chain combines TRBV5-1 with TRBJ2-5; D is uncertain. V gave up 3 bases and J gave up 5 bases, with 5 bases separating them. Germline V gene data show CDR1 as SGHRS and CDR2 as YFSETQ. The CDR3 consists of 11 residues. The CDR3 loop reads CASSWRETQYF. The CDR3 region has the DNA TGCGCCAGCAGCTGGCGGGAGACCCAGTACTTC. Full variable domain (remainder filled in from reference TRBV5-1 and TRBJ2-5): KAGVTQTPRYLIKTRGQQVTLSCSPISGHRSVSWYQQTPGQGLQFLFEYFSETQRNKGNFPGRFSGRQFSNSRSEMNVSTLELGDSALYLCASSWRETQYFGPGTRLLVL.

This clone came up a few times. The chain recombines TRBV11-2 with TRBJ2-5, with 9 bases identical to TRBD1. J lost 5 bases, V lost 5 bases, and 9 bases had no gene match. The CDR3 runs 15 residues. CDR1 SGHAT and CDR2 FQNNGV come from the germline V gene. The CDR3 region is CASSHRTGGRETQYF. For the CDR3, the DNA is TGTGCCAGCAGCCACCGAACAGGGGGCCGGGAGACCCAGTACTTC.

The chain links TRBV2 to TRBJ1-2, with unresolved D. Looked up from germline, CDR1 is SNHLY and CDR2 is FYNNEI. The CDR3 runs 14 residues. V dropped 7 bases and J dropped 3 bases, with 15 bases sitting between them. CDR3 bases: TGTGCCAGCACCCTACGGCAGGTGGACTATGGCTACACCTTC. It yields the protein CASTLRQVDYGYTF.

The chain carries TRBV30 and TRBJ2-5, with D unresolved. The J call may be mistaken, given a closer DNA end match to TRBJ2-7. This CDR3 comprises 15 residues. Germline CDR1 GTSNPN, CDR2 SVGIG (reference sequence). For the CDR3, the DNA is TGTGCCTGGAGTGTGGGCCACCCGAGCTCCTACGAGCAGTACTTC. As protein: CAWSVGHPSSYEQYF.

Here the CDR3 reads CASSPLDSASYNEQFF. CDR3 DNA: TGTGCCAGCTCACCACTAGACAGCGCTTCCTACAATGAGCAGTTCTTC. This chain joins TRBV18 and TRBJ2-1, with D perhaps TRBD1 (5 bases). CDR3 length equals 16 residues. Germline V gene lookup returns CDR1 KGHSH and CDR2 LQKENI. V lost 1 base to trimming and J lost 1 base, with 11 bases between them.

This clone has only a few counts. The rearrangement links TRBV18 to TRBJ2-7; maybe TRBD1 (6 bases). The V end was cut by 0 bases, the J end by 0 bases, with 18 bases between. The germline V gene has CDR1 KGHSH and CDR2 LQKENI. This CDR3 region has 18 residues. This CDR3 is CASSPPRGTGRSSYEQYF. In DNA, the CDR3 is TGTGCCAGCTCACCACCCAGGGGTACCGGAAGGAGCTCCTACGAGCAGTACTTC.

The V call is TRBV5-4, the J call TRBJ2-7; 9 bases are shared with TRBD2. V shed 0 bases and J 1 base; nucleotides not matched to a gene: 11. Germline loops: CDR1 SGHNT, CDR2 YYREEE (reference sequence). The CDR3 is 18 amino acids. The CDR3 DNA follows: TGTGCCAGCAGCTTGGGTGCGGAGCGGGGACTAGCTTCCTACGAGCAGTACTTC. Its protein is CASSLGAERGLASYEQYF.

The chain links TRBV6-6 to TRBJ2-7, with 7 bases that match TRBD1. The length of the CDR3 is 15 residues. Germline CDR1 and CDR2: MNHNY and SVGAGI (reference sequence). V lost 4 bases to trimming and J lost 4 bases; unmatched junction nucleotides: 10. The CDR3, as DNA: TGTGCCAGCAGTTCCTCCCGGGACAGATCGTACGAGCAGTACTTC. Translated, it gives CASSSSRDRSYEQYF.

The chain couples TRBV6-1 to TRBJ2-3; D unclear. The germline gives CDR1 MNHNS, CDR2 SASEGT. The CDR3 has 12 amino acids. Trimming pared 3 bases from V and 4 bases from J, leaving 5 bases between. The CDR3 DNA is TGTGCCAGCAGTGACTCTGCAGATACGCAGTATTTT. Protein sequence: CASSDSADTQYF.

This clone was seen a handful of times. This chain connects TRBV7-9 to TRBJ1-1; possibly TRBD1 for D (6 bases). From germline, CDR1 is SEHNR and CDR2 FQNEAQ (reference sequence). This CDR3 comprises 15 residues. The V and J ends lost 5 bases and 5 bases respectively, with 18 bases between them. CDR3 protein: CASSPINSRGTEAFF. The CDR3 DNA is TGTGCCAGCAGCCCGATCAATAGTAGGGGGACTGAAGCTTTCTTT.

The chain combines TRBV29-1 with TRBJ2-7; a possible D gene is TRBD2 (6 bases). The CDR3 runs 14 residues. CDR1 SQVTM and CDR2 ANQGSEA come from the germline V gene. The CDR3 region has the DNA TGCAGTATTTCGGAGGGTCCGGTCTTGGACGAGCAGTACTTC. Translation gives CSISEGPVLDEQYF.

This clone was seen more than once but under ten times. The rearrangement uses TRBV5-6 and TRBJ2-4; D remains unclear. V lost 0 bases and J lost 0, with 13 bases in between. The germline gives CDR1 SGHDT, CDR2 YYEEEE. The CDR3 sequence is 17 residues long. CDR3 loop: CASSLVGTRGAKNIQYF. In DNA form, the CDR3 reads TGTGCCAGCAGCTTGGTAGGCACAAGAGGAGCCAAAAACATTCAGTACTTC.

V and J are TRBV2 and TRBJ1-2; D perhaps matches TRBD1 (6 bases). Trimming took off 4 bases at V and 1 base at J, with 22 bases between the two ends. The CDR3 sequence is 18 residues long. CDR1 SNHLY and CDR2 FYNNEI come from the germline V gene. The CDR3 DNA follows: TGTGCCAGCAGTGTGTCGGGGGGCGGTGGGACCTTTAACTATGGCTACACCTTC. This translates into CASSVSGGGGTFNYGYTF.

CDR3 sequence reads: CASSPRREALTDTQYF. CDR3 DNA sequence: TGTGCCAGCTCACCAAGGAGGGAGGCGCTGACAGATACGCAGTATTTT. This chain links TRBV18 with TRBJ2-3; D is possibly TRBD2 (6 bases). V lost 2 bases and J lost 3, with 15 bases in between. The length of the CDR3 is 16 residues. In germline, CDR1 is KGHSH, CDR2 LQKENI.

V usage is TRBV4-1 and J usage is TRBJ1-3; D not resolved. The germline CDR1 and CDR2 sequences are MGHRA and YSYEKL. Trimming took 1 base from V and 3 from J, leaving 16 bases between them. The CDR3 consists of 17 residues. The CDR3 DNA sequence: TGCGCCAGCAGCCAAGTTGAGGAGGGAGTAGGTGGAAACACCATATATTTT. This sequence encodes CASSQVEEGVGGNTIYF.

The table lists this clone with a few counts. CDR3 DNA: TGTGCCAGCAGCCTAGGGGTCGGGAACACTGAAGCTTTCTTT. Protein: CASSLGVGNTEAFF. The V and J genes are TRBV7-3 and TRBJ1-1; TRBD1 is a possible D gene (5 bases). Trimming took off 5 bases at V and 1 base at J, with 11 bases between the two ends. Germline V gene sequence: CDR1 SGHTA, CDR2 FQGTGA. The CDR3 is 14 residues long.

This clone has more than one count but fewer than ten. This chain links TRBV29-1 with TRBJ1-1; possible D gene TRBD1, 5 bases. The CDR3 has 12 amino acids. The V gene lost 5 bases and the J gene lost 4 bases, with 11 bases spanning the gap. CDR1 and CDR2 from the germline V gene are SQVTM and ANQGSEA. In DNA, the CDR3 is TGCAGCGTTAAGGGGTTCGCCACTGAAGCTTTCTTT. This encodes CSVKGFATEAFF.

This clone appeared a few times. The chain has TRBV5-4 and TRBJ1-1; weak D call: TRBD1 (6 bases). V lost 4 bases, J lost 0 bases, and 10 bases lay in between. The length of the CDR3 is 14 residues. Germline-derived CDR1 and CDR2 are SGHNT and YYREEE (reference sequence). The CDR3: CASSEGQMNTEAFF. The CDR3 DNA reads TGTGCCAGCAGCGAAGGACAGATGAACACTGAAGCTTTCTTT.

The chain is built from TRBV18 and TRBJ1-1; the match to TRBD1 covers 7 bases. Trimming removed 4 bases from V and 3 bases from J; junction bases left unmatched: 8. Germline CDR1 KGHSH, CDR2 LQKENI. The CDR3 is made up of 15 amino acids. The CDR3 DNA sequence: TGTGCCAGCTCACTTCGACAGGGAAGGGACACTGAAGCTTTCTTT. Amino acid sequence: CASSLRQGRDTEAFF.

This clone turned up a few times. This chain connects TRBV7-6 to TRBJ2-5; 12 bases align to TRBD2. The CDR3 spans 15 residues. The J segment lost 5 bases and the V segment lost 5 bases, leaving 6 bases of the junction unmatched. Per the germline V gene, CDR1 is SGHVS and CDR2 is FNYEAQ. Here the CDR3 DNA reads TGTGCCAGCAGCCCTAGCGGGGGGGCCGCGGAGACCCAGTACTTC. Amino acids: CASSPSGGAAETQYF.

Only a few counts were recorded for this clone. The rearrangement joins TRBV30 to TRBJ1-1; TRBD1 matches at 7 bases. Looked up from germline, CDR1 is GTSNPN and CDR2 is SVGIG (reference sequence). The CDR3 has 16 residues. V shed 2 bases and J 3 bases; nucleotides not matched to a gene: 12. The CDR3 region has the DNA TGTGCCTGGAGTTTACCAGACAGGGTTGATCACACTGAAGCTTTCTTT. Amino acid sequence: CAWSLPDRVDHTEAFF.

This chain connects TRBV28 to TRBJ2-1; D perhaps matches TRBD1 (6 bases). The CDR3 sequence is 14 residues long. Trimming stripped 4 bases from V and 3 bases from J, with 10 bases between. Germline V CDR1 and CDR2: MDHEN, SYDVKM. CDR3 nucleotide sequence: TGTGCCAGCAGTTGGGGGCTAGGCTACAATGAGCAGTTCTTC. Translation: CASSWGLGYNEQFF.

The sample holds a few counts of this clone. The chain employs TRBV11-2 and TRBJ2-7; 9 nucleotides agree with TRBD1. The trim removed 5 bases at V and 0 bases at J, leaving 14 bases unmatched. The germline gives CDR1 SGHAT, CDR2 FQNNGV. This CDR3 has 18 residues. CDR3 protein: CASSLTGTGIHGSYEQYF. DNA for the CDR3: TGTGCCAGCAGCCTTACCGGGACAGGGATCCATGGCTCCTACGAGCAGTACTTC.

This clone was counted a few times. The rearrangement joins TRBV5-1 to TRBJ1-6, with D tentatively TRBD1 (5 bases). CDR1 and CDR2 from the germline V gene are SGHRS and YFSETQ. Trimming shortened V by 0 bases and J by 11 bases, and 15 bases separated the two germline ends. The CDR3 has 15 residues. The DNA of the CDR3 is TGCGCCAGCAGCTTGGACAGCTACCCGGGGGCACCCCTCCACTTT. Its protein product is CASSLDSYPGAPLHF. The variable domain in full, with the rest retrieved from reference TRBV5-1 and TRBJ1-6, is KAGVTQTPRYLIKTRGQQVTLSCSPISGHRSVSWYQQTPGQGLQFLFEYFSETQRNKGNFPGRFSGRQFSNSRSEMNVSTLELGDSALYLCASSLDSYPGAPLHFGNGTRLTVT.

V is TRBV2 and J is TRBJ2-7, with TRBD1 identical over 10 bases. The germline CDR1 and CDR2 sequences are SNHLY and FYNNEI. The CDR3 length is 14 residues. V lost 5 bases to trimming and J lost 1 base; unmatched junction nucleotides: 2. In DNA form, the CDR3 reads TGTGCCAGCAGTAGGGACAGGGGATCCTACGAGCAGTACTTC. Encoded protein: CASSRDRGSYEQYF.